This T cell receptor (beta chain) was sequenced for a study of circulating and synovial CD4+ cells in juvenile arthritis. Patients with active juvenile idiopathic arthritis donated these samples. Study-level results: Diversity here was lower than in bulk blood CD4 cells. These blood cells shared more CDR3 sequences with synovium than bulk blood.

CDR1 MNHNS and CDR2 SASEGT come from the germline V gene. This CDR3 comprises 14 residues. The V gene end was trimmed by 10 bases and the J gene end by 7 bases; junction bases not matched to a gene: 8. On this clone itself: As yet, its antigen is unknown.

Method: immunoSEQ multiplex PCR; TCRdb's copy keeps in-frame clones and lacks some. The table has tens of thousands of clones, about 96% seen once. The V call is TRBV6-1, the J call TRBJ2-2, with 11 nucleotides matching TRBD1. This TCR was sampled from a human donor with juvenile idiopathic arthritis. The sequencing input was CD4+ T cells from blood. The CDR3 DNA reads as TGTGCCAACAAACCGGGACAGGGGGTCGGGGAGCTGTTTTTT. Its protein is CANKPGQGVGELFF.